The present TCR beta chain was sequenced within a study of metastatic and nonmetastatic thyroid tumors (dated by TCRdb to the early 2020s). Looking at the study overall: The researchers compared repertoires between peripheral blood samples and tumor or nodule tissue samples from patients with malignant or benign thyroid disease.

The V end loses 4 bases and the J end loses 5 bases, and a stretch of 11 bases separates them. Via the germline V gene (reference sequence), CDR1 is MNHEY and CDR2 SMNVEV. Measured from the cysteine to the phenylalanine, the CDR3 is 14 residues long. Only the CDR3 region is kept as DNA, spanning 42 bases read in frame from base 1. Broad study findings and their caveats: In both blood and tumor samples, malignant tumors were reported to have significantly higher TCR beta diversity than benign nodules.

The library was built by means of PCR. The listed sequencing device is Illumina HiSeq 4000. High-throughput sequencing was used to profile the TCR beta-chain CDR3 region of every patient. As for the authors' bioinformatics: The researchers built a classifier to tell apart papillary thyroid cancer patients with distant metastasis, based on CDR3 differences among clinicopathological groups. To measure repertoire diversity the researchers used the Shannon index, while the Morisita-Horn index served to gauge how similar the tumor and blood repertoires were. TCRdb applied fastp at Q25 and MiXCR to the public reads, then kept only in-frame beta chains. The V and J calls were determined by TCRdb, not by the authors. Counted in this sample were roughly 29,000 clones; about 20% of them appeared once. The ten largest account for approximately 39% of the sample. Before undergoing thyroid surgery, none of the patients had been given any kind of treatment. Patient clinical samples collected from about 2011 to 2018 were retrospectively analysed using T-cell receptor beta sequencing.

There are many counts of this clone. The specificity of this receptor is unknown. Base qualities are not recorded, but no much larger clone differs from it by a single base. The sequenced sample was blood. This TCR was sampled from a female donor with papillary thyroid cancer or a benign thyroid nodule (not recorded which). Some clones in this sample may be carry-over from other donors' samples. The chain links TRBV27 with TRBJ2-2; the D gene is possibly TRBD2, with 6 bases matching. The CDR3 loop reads CASSSRLGTGELFF. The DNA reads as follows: TGTGCCAGCAGTTCGCGACTAGGGACCGGGGAGCTGTTTTTT.